One sample yielded the 6 T cell receptor beta chains listed below, sequenced in a study of blood T cell repertoires in COVID-19. Sequencing was performed with immunoSEQ multiplex PCR; in TCRdb, only in-frame clones are kept and a portion is missing. The sample includes about 250,000 clones, 80% to 85% seen only once; the top ten take about a sixth. Material: peripheral blood. Receptors originate from a person between 65 and 80 years old with COVID-19, enrolled during active disease.

The V and J genes are TRBV5-1 and TRBJ2-1, with TRBD2 matching over 13 bases. In germline, CDR1 is SGHRS, CDR2 YFSETQ. This CDR3 has 19 residues. Trimming cost V 4 bases and J 7 bases; bases outside gene matches: 17. CDR3 loop: CASSRTSGGGGAFRNEQFF. The CDR3 DNA sequence: TGCGCCAGCAGCCGGACTAGCGGGGGCGGAGGGGCCTTTAGGAATGAGCAGTTCTTC.

The V call is TRBV6-1, the J call TRBJ1-5, with D unclear. This CDR3 has 13 residues. From germline, CDR1 is MNHNS and CDR2 SASEGT. The ends were cut back, 0 bases at V and 4 bases at J, with 4 bases in the middle. The CDR3 sequence: CASSEARNQPQHF. CDR3 sequence (DNA): TGTGCCAGCAGTGAAGCGAGGAATCAGCCCCAGCATTTT.

This chain links TRBV5-5 with TRBJ2-5; TRBD1 agrees at 7 bases. The CDR3 totals 15 residues. V lost 3 bases to trimming and J lost 2 bases; unmatched junction nucleotides: 7. Per the germline V gene, CDR1 is SGHKS and CDR2 is YYEKEE (reference sequence). Written as DNA, the CDR3 is TGTGCCAGCAGCTCGACACCGGGACAGCAAGAGACCCAGTACTTC. The encoded protein is CASSSTPGQQETQYF. Full variable domain (remainder filled in from reference TRBV5-5 and TRBJ2-5): DAGVTQSPTHLIKTRGQQVTLRCSPISGHKSVSWYQQVLGQGPQFIFQYYEKEERGRGNFPDRFSARQFPNYSSELNVNALLLGDSALYLCASSSTPGQQETQYFGPGTRLLVL.

This sequence joins TRBV6-2 or TRBV6-3 and TRBJ2-3; 11 bases agree with TRBD2. The germline V gene has CDR1 MNHEY and CDR2 SVGEGT. V lost 2 bases and J lost 5; bases outside the gene matches: 6. The CDR3 runs to 16 residues. This chain's CDR3 is CASSYLLAGGLDTQYF. Written as DNA, the CDR3 is TGTGCCAGCAGTTACCTGCTAGCGGGAGGATTAGATACGCAGTATTTT.

The rearrangement uses TRBV27 and TRBJ2-3; unclear D gene. The V end lost 8 bases, the J end lost 2 bases, and 11 bases lay between the germline ends. This CDR3 is 13 amino acids long. Germline V lookup: CDR1 MNHEY, CDR2 SMNVEV (reference sequence). Here the CDR3 reads CASALTFTDTQYF. Written as DNA, the CDR3 is TGTGCCAGCGCCCTAACCTTCACAGATACGCAGTATTTT.

The rearrangement uses TRBV7-9 and TRBJ1-6; 7 nucleotides match TRBD1. Germline V gives CDR1 SEHNR, CDR2 FQNEAQ (reference sequence). There are 15 residues in the CDR3. J lost 11 bases, V lost 5 bases, and 12 bases had no gene match. Here the CDR3 reads CASSIEQGLRTPLHF. The CDR3 region has the DNA TGTGCCAGCAGCATCGAACAGGGGTTGAGGACACCCCTCCACTTT.